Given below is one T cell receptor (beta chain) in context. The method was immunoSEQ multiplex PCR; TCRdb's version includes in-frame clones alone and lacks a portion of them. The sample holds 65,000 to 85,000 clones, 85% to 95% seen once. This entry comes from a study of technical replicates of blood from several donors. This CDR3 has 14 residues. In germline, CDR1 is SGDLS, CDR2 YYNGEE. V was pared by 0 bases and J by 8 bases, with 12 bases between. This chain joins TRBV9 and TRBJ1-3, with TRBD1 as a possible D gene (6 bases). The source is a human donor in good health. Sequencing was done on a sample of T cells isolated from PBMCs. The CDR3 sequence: CASSVAGELHTIYF. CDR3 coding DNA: TGTGCCAGCAGCGTAGCAGGGGAGCTCCACACCATATATTTT.